This T cell receptor beta chain comes out of a study of STAT5B mutations in CD4+ large granular lymphocyte leukemia. J was trimmed by 6 bases and V by 0 bases; bases with no gene match: 5. The CDR3 has 15 amino acids. Per germline, CDR1 SGHRS and CDR2 YFSETQ. Profiling relied on immunoSEQ multiplex PCR, and the TCRdb table lists in-frame clones only, not all of them. The sample includes tens of thousands of clones, around nine tenths of them seen just once. This clone was found once. Source material: CD4+ T cells from blood buffy coats. J is TRBJ2-7 and V is TRBV5-1; 11 nucleotides line up with TRBD2. This TCR came from a human donor in good health. The CDR3, as DNA: TGCGCCAGCAGCTTGGTAGGACTAGCGGGCCGCGAGCAGTACTTC. Translating it yields CASSLVGLAGREQYF.